The 27 T cell receptor beta chains presented below share a single source sample, sequenced in a study of human T cells and chemical hapten exposure. Time point of the sample: healthy volunteer bleed at 2 weeks. Before extraction, the whole blood was not fractionated, and total RNA was taken from it. TCRdb fed the RACE reads into MiXCR, producing one record per CDR3 protein. Of under 95,000 distinct CDR3 sequences listed, around 9% are singletons. What was sequenced was whole blood. These receptors originate from a female donor in good health. Some clones in this sample may be carry-over from other donors' samples.

This clonotype has just a few counts. This chain uses TRBV20-1 with TRBJ2-1; D remains unclear. The CDR3 loop spans 12 amino acids. Per germline, CDR1 DFQATT and CDR2 SNEGSKA (reference sequence). Trimming shortened V by 3 bases and J by 5 bases, and 8 bases separated the two germline ends. CDR3: CSASEQHNEQFF. In DNA, the CDR3 is TGCAGTGCTAGTGAACAACACAATGAGCAGTTCTTC.

The table lists this clonotype with a few counts. The chain employs TRBV7-2 and TRBJ1-1; 8 bases line up with TRBD1. Germline V gene data show CDR1 as SGHTA and CDR2 as FQGNSA. With 2 bases clipped from V and 3 bases from J, the junction kept 5 bases outside the gene matches. This CDR3 comprises 15 residues. The CDR3 is CASSLLGQGHTEAFF. CDR3 DNA: TGTGCCAGCAGCTTACTCGGACAGGGTCACACTGAAGCTTTCTTT.

The V gene is TRBV30, the J gene TRBJ2-1; 10 nucleotides line up with TRBD2. CDR1 and CDR2 from the germline V gene are GTSNPN and SVGIG (reference sequence). This CDR3 contains 16 residues. With 0 bases clipped from V and 9 bases from J, the junction kept 11 bases outside the gene matches. The CDR3, as DNA: TGTGCCTGGAGTGTACTAGCGGGAAAGTTACGGGCTGAGCAGTTCTTC. Amino acid sequence: CAWSVLAGKLRAEQFF.

V gene TRBV29-1 combines with J gene TRBJ2-3, with 8 nucleotides matching TRBD2. Germline CDR1 reads SQVTM; CDR2 reads ANQGSEA. The CDR3 runs to 14 residues. V shed 8 bases and J 5 bases; nucleotides not matched to a gene: 12. The DNA for the CDR3 is TGCAGCTCCGGGGGGGACGGGAGGGGAGATACGCAGTATTTT. Protein: CSSGGDGRGDTQYF.

This clonotype was picked up a small number of times. The gene calls are TRBV5-8 and TRBJ1-5, with TRBD1 matching over 11 bases. Germline assignment: CDR1 SGHTS and CDR2 YDEGEE. V was pared by 4 bases and J by 6 bases, with 6 bases of the junction left unmatched. This CDR3 contains 15 residues. This CDR3 reads CASSIGQGAFQPQHF. Written as DNA, the CDR3 is TGTGCCAGCAGCATAGGACAGGGGGCATTTCAGCCCCAGCATTTT.

This clonotype was recorded many times. The chain is built from TRBV29-1 and TRBJ1-1; 8 nucleotides match TRBD1. The trim removed 2 bases at V and 4 bases at J, leaving 3 bases unmatched. Germline loops: CDR1 SQVTM, CDR2 ANQGSEA. The CDR3 extends over 13 amino acids. CDR3 DNA: TGCAGCGTTGAAACAGGGGGTGGCACTGAAGCTTTCTTT. It is translated as CSVETGGGTEAFF.

This clonotype was found many times. CDR3 nucleotides: TGTGCTAGTGGTGTAGACGCGGGAGAGACCCAGTACTTC. Its protein is CASGVDAGETQYF. V and J are TRBV12-5 and TRBJ2-5; D is perhaps TRBD2 (5 bases). The CDR3 runs to 13 residues. V lost 5 bases and J lost 4, with 11 bases in between. The germline V gene has CDR1 LGHNT and CDR2 FRNRAP. The full variable domain, with the rest looked up from reference TRBV12-5 and TRBJ2-5, is DARVTQTPRHKVTEMGQEVTMRCQPILGHNTVFWYRQTMMQGLELLAYFRNRAPLDDSGMPKDRFSAEMPDATLATLKIQPSEPRDSAVYFCASGVDAGETQYFGPGTRLLVL.

The gene calls are TRBV5-1 and TRBJ1-1; tentatively, D is TRBD1 (5 bases). Germline V CDR1 and CDR2: SGHRS, YFSETQ. Trimming removed 4 bases from V and 1 base from J, with 11 bases in between. CDR3 length: 14 residues. The CDR3, as DNA: TGCGCCAGCAGCCCGTCGACAGAGAACACTGAAGCTTTCTTT. It codes for CASSPSTENTEAFF.

V gene TRBV28 combines with J gene TRBJ2-1; tentatively, D is TRBD1 (6 bases). The CDR3 totals 15 residues. The V gene's germline CDR1 is MDHEN and CDR2 SYDVKM. V dropped 10 bases and J dropped 2 bases, with 18 bases sitting between them. CDR3: CATRRTGTPYNEQFF. DNA for the CDR3: TGTGCCACCCGAAGGACCGGGACACCCTACAATGAGCAGTTCTTC.

The V call is TRBV6-1, the J call TRBJ2-6; D unresolved. Germline assignment: CDR1 MNHNS and CDR2 SASEGT. The length of the CDR3 is 14 residues. The V and J ends lost 8 bases and 1 base respectively, with 9 bases between them. This chain's CDR3 is CASEPGSGANVLTF. DNA for the CDR3: TGTGCCAGCGAGCCGGGTTCTGGGGCCAACGTCCTGACTTTC.

In its sample, this clonotype was seen many times. The rearrangement joins TRBV7-3 to TRBJ2-3; D gene uncertain. The CDR3 extends over 14 amino acids. From germline, CDR1 is SGHTA and CDR2 FQGTGA. The V and J ends lost 3 bases and 0 bases respectively, with 7 bases between them. CDR3 protein: CASSFSPSTDTQYF. The CDR3 DNA sequence: TGTGCCAGCAGCTTCTCCCCTAGCACAGATACGCAGTATTTT. Drawing the rest from reference TRBV7-3 and TRBJ2-3, the complete variable domain is GAGVSQTPSNKVTEKGKYVELRCDPISGHTALYWYRQSLGQGPEFLIYFQGTGAADDSGLPNDRFFAVRPEGSVSTLKIQRTERGDSAVYLCASSFSPSTDTQYFGPGTRLTVL.

This clonotype came up a few times. V and J are TRBV10-3 and TRBJ2-1, with 9 bases fitting TRBD1. Per germline, CDR1 ENHRY and CDR2 SYGVKD. This CDR3 spans 14 amino acids. V trimming: 5 bases; J trimming: 9 bases; junction bases outside the gene matches: 8. The CDR3 DNA sequence: TGTGCCATCAGTAAGGGACAGGGCCTGGGTGAGCAGTTCTTC. It is translated as CAISKGQGLGEQFF.

V is TRBV20-1 and J is TRBJ2-7; TRBD2 is a possible D gene (6 bases). The V end was cut by 5 bases, the J end by 6 bases, with 17 bases between. The germline V gene has CDR1 DFQATT and CDR2 SNEGSKA (reference sequence). The CDR3 runs to 13 residues. The CDR3 region has the DNA TGCAGTGCTGCCCGGGACTCCTTCTCCGAGCAGTACTTC. Its translation: CSAARDSFSEQYF.

This clonotype was observed at least ten times. The chain employs TRBV6-5 and TRBJ2-7, with TRBD2 matching over 11 bases. This CDR3 has 15 residues. Trimming removed 5 bases from V and 2 bases from J; junction bases left unmatched: 5. CDR1 MNHEY and CDR2 SVGAGI come from the germline V gene. The CDR3 reads CASSTLAGGTYEQYF. The CDR3 nucleotides read TGTGCCAGCAGTACCCTAGCGGGGGGAACCTACGAGCAGTACTTC.

This sequence joins TRBV11-2 and TRBJ2-1, with TRBD2 matching over 8 bases. V lost 7 bases to trimming and J lost 2 bases; unmatched junction nucleotides: 7. The length of the CDR3 is 15 residues. Germline V CDR1 and CDR2: SGHAT, FQNNGV. CDR3 loop: CASTVAGLPYNEQFF. In DNA form, the CDR3 reads TGTGCCAGCACCGTAGCGGGGCTCCCCTACAATGAGCAGTTCTTC.

V is TRBV4-2 and J is TRBJ2-1; D unclear. Deletions cut 0 bases from V and 10 bases from J, with 16 bases between. CDR1 LGHNA and CDR2 YNFKEQ come from the germline V gene. CDR3 size: 15 residues. The CDR3 protein is CASSQESLADTEQFF. CDR3 nucleotide sequence: TGTGCCAGCAGCCAAGAAAGCTTAGCCGACACCGAGCAGTTCTTC.

V and J are TRBV20-1 and TRBJ2-3, with 8 positions matching TRBD2. The CDR3 is 14 residues long. The germline CDR1 and CDR2 sequences are DFQATT and SNEGSKA (reference sequence). V lost 8 bases, J lost 7 bases, and 14 bases stayed unmatched. Written as DNA, the CDR3 is TGCAGTTTTTCGGGAGGGCAAATTTTGAATACGCAGTATTTT. This codes for CSFSGGQILNTQYF.

This clonotype was picked up many times. V and J are TRBV5-5 and TRBJ1-5; D is unresolved. CDR3 length: 16 residues. V was cut by 3 bases and J by 3 bases, with 16 bases left in between. Per germline, CDR1 SGHKS and CDR2 YYEKEE (reference sequence). The CDR3 DNA reads as TGTGCCAGCAGCTCTGGTTTGCGGGGAGTCAATCAGCCCCAGCATTTT. This codes for CASSSGLRGVNQPQHF.

J is TRBJ2-3 and V is TRBV27; maybe TRBD1 (5 bases). The length of the CDR3 is 14 residues. Germline assignment: CDR1 MNHEY and CDR2 SMNVEV (reference sequence). Between the trimmed V and J ends, which lost 7 bases and 4 bases, there was a span of 15 bases. Here the CDR3 DNA reads TGTGCCAGCAAATTTCCAGGGCCCGCAGATACGCAGTATTTT. As protein: CASKFPGPADTQYF.

This clonotype was picked up many times. V usage is TRBV27 and J usage is TRBJ1-1, with D perhaps TRBD1 (5 bases). Germline loops: CDR1 MNHEY, CDR2 SMNVEV (reference sequence). Trimming removed 8 bases at V and 6 bases at J, with 13 bases between. This CDR3 comprises 12 residues. DNA for the CDR3: TGTGCCAGCCGAGGGGATGTCGCTGAAGCTTTCTTT. Protein sequence: CASRGDVAEAFF.

CDR3 coding DNA: TGCAGTGCTTCAACGGGTGGAAATCAGCCCCAGCATTTT. Residues: CSASTGGNQPQHF. The rearrangement uses TRBV20-1 and TRBJ1-5, with unresolved D. The CDR3 covers 13 residues. V lost 5 bases and J 4 bases, leaving 12 bases between the germline ends. Germline V CDR1 and CDR2: DFQATT, SNEGSKA (reference sequence).

This chain connects TRBV15 to TRBJ2-7; D not resolved. The V end lost 0 bases, the J end lost 5 bases, and 8 bases lay between the germline ends. CDR1 is LNHNV and CDR2 is YYDKDF in the germline V gene (reference sequence). The CDR3 runs 13 residues. This chain's CDR3 is CATSRDRTHEQYF. The DNA for the CDR3 is TGTGCCACCAGCAGAGACAGGACGCACGAGCAGTACTTC.

The V call is TRBV10-2, the J call TRBJ1-6; tentatively, D is TRBD1 (5 bases). Germline-derived CDR1 and CDR2 are WSHSY and SAAADI. The CDR3 is 17 amino acids. Trimming stripped 1 base from V and 5 bases from J, with 15 bases between. The CDR3 protein is CASSELAGRGDNSPLHF. In nucleotides, the CDR3 is TGCGCCAGCAGTGAGTTAGCAGGCCGGGGGGATAATTCACCCCTCCACTTT.

The chain combines TRBV20-1 with TRBJ2-1, with D perhaps being TRBD1 or TRBD2 (6 bases each). Trimming removed 2 bases at V and 5 bases at J, with 10 bases between. CDR3 length: 13 residues. In germline, CDR1 is DFQATT, CDR2 SNEGSKA (reference sequence). Written as DNA, the CDR3 is TGCAGTGCTAGATTTGGGGGGCACAATGAGCAGTTCTTC. It encodes CSARFGGHNEQFF.

In its sample, this clonotype was seen a few times. This chain connects TRBV20-1 to TRBJ2-3, with a tentative D call TRBD2 (6 bases). V gave up 6 bases and J gave up 2 bases, with 12 bases separating them. Per germline, CDR1 DFQATT and CDR2 SNEGSKA (reference sequence). The CDR3 consists of 13 residues. CDR3 in DNA: TGCAGTGCGTATAGCGGAAACACAGATACGCAGTATTTT. Amino acids: CSAYSGNTDTQYF.

A few counts support this clonotype. V is TRBV7-9 and J is TRBJ2-7; D is unclear. The CDR3 is 17 amino acids. Trimming pared 1 base from V and 0 bases from J, leaving 16 bases between. Germline CDR1 SEHNR, CDR2 FQNEAQ (reference sequence). DNA for the CDR3: TGTGCCAGCAGCTTAGTCGGTGCGGAATCGAGCTCCTACGAGCAGTACTTC. Its protein product is CASSLVGAESSSYEQYF.

A note on this clonotype: A single base separates this from a much larger clone, so it may be a read error. The chain links TRBV29-1 to TRBJ1-2; 9 bases agree with TRBD1. Germline CDR1 SQVTM, CDR2 ANQGSEA. The CDR3 consists of 13 residues. The CDR3 DNA sequence: TGCAGCGTTCCGGGACAGGGAGAGTATGACTACACCTTC. Amino acid sequence: CSVPGQGEYDYTF.